Below, 22 T cell receptor beta chains from the same sample are listed, as sequenced in a study of T cells in Graves' hyperthyroidism and ophthalmopathy. RNA transcripts gave rise to amplified TCR beta CDR3 regions. An initial round of RT-PCR targeting the TCR CDR3 relied on the HTBI primer set. TCRdb recomputed calls from the multiplex PCR reads with MiXCR, one row per CDR3 protein. Of some 510,000 distinct CDR3 sequences in the sample, around 20% were seen once. Sequencing was done on a sample of blood. These receptors all come from a man aged 18 to 29 with Graves' hyperthyroidism.

The sample holds many counts of this clonotype. The CDR3 nucleotides are TGTGCCAGCAGCGTAGAGTCTGCGGGGGGGCGTGAGACCCAGTACTTC. It specifies CASSVESAGGRETQYF. V is TRBV9 and J is TRBJ2-5; 9 bases map to TRBD2. CDR1 is SGDLS and CDR2 is YYNGEE in the germline V gene. V was pared by 0 bases and J by 5 bases, with 8 bases of the junction left unmatched. The CDR3 covers 16 residues.

This clonotype was observed a single time. V and J are TRBV7-4 and TRBJ1-2; D remains unclear. The CDR3 consists of 14 residues. In germline, CDR1 is SGHVT, CDR2 SQSDAQ. V lost 3 bases, J lost 0 bases, and 8 bases lay in between. The CDR3 spells CASSFLGTNYGYTF. The CDR3 bases are TGTGCCAGCAGCTTCCTCGGGACTAACTATGGCTACACCTTC.

This clonotype was counted between two and nine times. V and J are TRBV11-2 and TRBJ2-2, with D unclear. Trimming left V 1 base short and J 3 bases short, with 6 bases between. Germline loops: CDR1 SGHAT, CDR2 FQNNGV. The CDR3 spans 14 residues. The CDR3 sequence is CASSLVKDTGELFF. Written as DNA, the CDR3 is TGTGCCAGCAGCTTAGTAAAGGACACCGGGGAGCTGTTTTTT.

This clonotype has a count of ten or more. The chain carries TRBV13 and TRBJ2-5; a weak D match, TRBD2 (7 bases). Germline V lookup: CDR1 PRHDT, CDR2 FYEKMQ (reference sequence). V lost 5 bases to trimming and J lost 3 bases, with 16 bases between them. This CDR3 has 15 residues. The CDR3 loop reads CASSDSRGTKETQYF. The CDR3 DNA reads as TGTGCCAGCAGCGACAGTAGGGGGACTAAAGAGACCCAGTACTTC.

This clonotype was counted only a few times. CDR3 coding DNA: TGTGCCAGCAGCCGGCGGGACTTTCGAGTCGAGACTGAAGCTTTCTTT. Amino acids: CASSRRDFRVETEAFF. The chain uses TRBV28 and TRBJ1-1; possibly TRBD1 for D (5 bases). Deletions cut 6 bases from V and 5 bases from J, with 22 bases between. Germline CDR1 is MDHEN and CDR2 is SYDVKM. This CDR3 is built from 16 residues.

This clonotype was seen at least ten times. Just one base apart from a much larger clone, this may be a read error. The rearrangement links TRBV12-3 or TRBV12-4 to TRBJ2-2, with TRBD1 as a possible D gene (6 bases). Trimming took off 5 bases at V and 4 bases at J, with 14 bases between the two ends. The CDR3 length is 15 residues. DNA of the CDR3: TGTGCCAGCAGTCCGAGTGACAGGACCACCGGGGAGCTGTTTTTT. The encoded protein is CASSPSDRTTGELFF.

This clonotype was counted only a few times. V usage is TRBV9 and J usage is TRBJ2-2; D ambiguous. CDR3 size: 14 residues. Trimming pared 0 bases from V and 7 bases from J, leaving 10 bases between. Germline assignment: CDR1 SGDLS and CDR2 YYNGEE. Here the CDR3 reads CASSVVARSGELFF. In DNA, the CDR3 is TGTGCCAGCAGCGTAGTGGCCCGCAGCGGGGAGCTGTTTTTT.

V is TRBV28 and J is TRBJ1-2; D ambiguous. The ends were cut back, 4 bases at V and 5 bases at J, with 14 bases in the middle. CDR1 and CDR2 (germline): MDHEN, SYDVKM. The CDR3 is 14 residues long. This CDR3 is CASSYPFQSYGYTF. The CDR3 DNA is TGTGCCAGCAGTTATCCTTTCCAAAGTTATGGCTACACCTTC.

At least ten counts were recorded for this clonotype. The CDR3 region is CASSHANYGYTF. DNA of the CDR3: TGTGCCTCCTCACATGCTAACTATGGCTACACCTTC. This rearrangement joins TRBV30 to TRBJ1-2; D uncertain. The V gene's germline CDR1 is GTSNPN and CDR2 SVGIG (reference sequence). This CDR3 region has 12 residues. V was pared by 7 bases and J by 0 bases, with 9 bases between.

For this clonotype: The conserved phenylalanine or tryptophan is not found at the CDR3 terminus, so this likely reflects a read error. The rearrangement links TRBV28 to TRBJ1-2; D uncertain. CDR1 is MDHEN, CDR2 SYDVKM, per germline. The ends were cut back, 3 bases at V and 5 bases at J, with 7 bases in the middle. This CDR3 has 12 residues. The CDR3: CASSFGQYGYTY. CDR3 coding DNA: TGTGCCAGCAGTTTCGGGCAGTATGGCTACACCTAC.

Ten or more counts support this clonotype. The V gene is TRBV28, the J gene TRBJ2-7; 9 positions agree with TRBD1. The CDR3 runs to 13 residues. V was pared by 8 bases and J by 4 bases, with 6 bases of the junction left unmatched. The germline CDR1 and CDR2 sequences are MDHEN and SYDVKM. CDR3 DNA: TGTGCCAGCGATCGGACAGGGGTATACGAGCAGTACTTC. It is translated as CASDRTGVYEQYF.

This clonotype was counted at least ten times. The V and J genes are TRBV20-1 and TRBJ1-1; D is uncertain. The CDR3 runs to 12 residues. V lost 5 bases to trimming and J lost 1 base, with 8 bases between them. In germline, CDR1 is DFQATT, CDR2 SNEGSKA (reference sequence). The CDR3 DNA reads as TGCAGTGCTTTTAACAGGAACACTGAAGCTTTCTTT. It is translated as CSAFNRNTEAFF.

This clonotype occurred a few times. The chain employs TRBV28 and TRBJ1-2; a possible D gene is TRBD1 (5 bases). Germline V gene data show CDR1 as MDHEN and CDR2 as SYDVKM. The CDR3 sequence is 15 residues long. The ends were cut back, 2 bases at V and 8 bases at J, with 18 bases in the middle. CDR3 nucleotides: TGTGCCAGCAGTTTAATCACCCAGGGAGGGAGAGGCTACACCTTC. It is translated as CASSLITQGGRGYTF.

This clonotype turned up a few times. This may be a read error, as it is one base from a much larger clone. This chain uses TRBV30 with TRBJ2-2; 9 positions match TRBD1. Germline V gene lookup returns CDR1 GTSNPN and CDR2 SVGIG (reference sequence). The CDR3 runs 14 residues. With 5 bases clipped from V and 9 bases from J, the junction kept 10 bases outside the gene matches. CDR3 nucleotide sequence: TGTGCCTGGCGAACAGGGGGCTCTAACTGGGAGCTGTTTTTT. Translating gives CAWRTGGSNWELFF. Full variable domain (missing parts from reference TRBV30 and TRBJ2-2): SQTIHQWPATLVQPVGSPLSLECTVEGTSNPNLYWYRQAAGRGLQLLFYSVGIGQISSEVPQNLSASRPQDRQFILSSKKLLLSDSGFYLCAWRTGGSNWELFFGEGSRLTVL.

This clonotype appeared a single time. The V and J genes are TRBV10-1 and TRBJ2-7; 8 bases match TRBD1. After removal of 6 bases from V and 6 bases from J, the junction contained 10 bases not matched to a gene. CDR1 WNHNN and CDR2 SYGVQD come from the germline V gene (reference sequence). This CDR3 has 14 amino acids. The CDR3 loop is CASSRGPGSVEQYF. The CDR3 DNA sequence: TGCGCCAGCAGCAGGGGGCCGGGTTCTGTCGAGCAGTACTTC.

This clonotype was seen at least ten times. The chain is built from TRBV6-1 and TRBJ2-6; no reliable D call. Trimming stripped 1 base from V and 0 bases from J, with 4 bases between. Germline V CDR1 and CDR2: MNHNS, SASEGT. The CDR3 has 15 residues. This CDR3 is CASSEEVSGANVLTF. Written as DNA, the CDR3 is TGTGCCAGCAGTGAAGAAGTCTCTGGGGCCAACGTCCTGACTTTC.

This clonotype was counted many times. The V call is TRBV11-2, the J call TRBJ1-6, with D uncertain. Germline CDR1 reads SGHAT; CDR2 reads FQNNGV. This CDR3 is built from 9 residues. V was shortened by 8 bases and J by 11 bases, with 4 bases between the two germline ends. The CDR3 DNA is TGTGCCAGCGGGACACCCCTCCACTTT. It yields the protein CASGTPLHF.

In this sample, this clonotype turned up many times. V is TRBV10-1 and J is TRBJ1-1; D call uncertain. The V gene's germline CDR1 is WNHNN and CDR2 SYGVQD (reference sequence). CDR3 length: 13 amino acids. The germline V and J ends were trimmed by 6 bases and 0 bases, with 8 bases remaining between them. The CDR3 region has the DNA TGCGCCAGCAGGGCGCAGATGAACACTGAAGCTTTCTTT. Protein sequence: CASRAQMNTEAFF.

The table lists this clonotype with many counts. The CDR3 nucleotides are TGTGCCAGCAGTCCCCAAGGGGCTGAAGCTTTCTTT. Amino acids: CASSPQGAEAFF. The rearrangement uses TRBV12-3 or TRBV12-4 and TRBJ1-1, with D possibly being TRBD1 (5 bases). Trimming left V 5 bases short and J 6 bases short, with 10 bases between. The CDR3 has 12 amino acids.

This clonotype showed up just once. A much more abundant neighbour one base away suggests this may be a read error. The CDR3 spells CSAHVDEQYF. As DNA, the CDR3 is TGCAGTGCTCACGTCGACGAGCAGTACTTC. The chain joins TRBV20-1 to TRBJ2-7; unclear D gene. CDR1 is DFQATT and CDR2 is SNEGSKA in the germline V gene (reference sequence). V lost 5 bases and J 5 bases, leaving 7 bases between the germline ends. The CDR3 runs 10 residues.

The table lists this clonotype with many counts. This chain uses TRBV5-1 with TRBJ1-1, with no clear D. Germline values: CDR1 SGHRS, CDR2 YFSETQ. CDR3 size: 13 residues. V shed 4 bases and J shed 1 base, with 8 bases lying between them. The CDR3 reads CASSPDGNTEAFF. CDR3 in DNA: TGCGCCAGCAGCCCGGACGGGAACACTGAAGCTTTCTTT.

The table lists this clonotype with many counts. The chain is built from TRBV11-1 and TRBJ2-2, with D tentatively TRBD1 (6 bases). Trimming removed 3 bases at V and 0 bases at J, with 14 bases between. The CDR3 runs 17 residues. Germline V gene sequence: CDR1 SGHAT, CDR2 FQDESV (reference sequence). DNA for the CDR3: TGTGCCAGCAGCTTGCCAAGGGACACCGCGAACACCGGGGAGCTGTTTTTT. This translates into CASSLPRDTANTGELFF.